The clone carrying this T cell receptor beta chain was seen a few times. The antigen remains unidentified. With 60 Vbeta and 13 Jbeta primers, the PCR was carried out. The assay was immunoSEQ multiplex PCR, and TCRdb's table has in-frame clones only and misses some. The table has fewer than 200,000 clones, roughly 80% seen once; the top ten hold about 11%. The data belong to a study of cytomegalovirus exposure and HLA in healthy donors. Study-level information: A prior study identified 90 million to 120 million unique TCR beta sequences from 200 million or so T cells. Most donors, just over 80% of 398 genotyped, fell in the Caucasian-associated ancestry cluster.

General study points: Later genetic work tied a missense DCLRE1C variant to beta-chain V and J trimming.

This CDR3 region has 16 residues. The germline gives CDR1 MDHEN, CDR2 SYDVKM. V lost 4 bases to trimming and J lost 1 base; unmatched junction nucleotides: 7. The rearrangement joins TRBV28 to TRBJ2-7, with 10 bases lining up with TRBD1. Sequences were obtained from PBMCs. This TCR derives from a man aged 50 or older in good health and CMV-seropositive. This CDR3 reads CASSSPRTGGSYEQYF. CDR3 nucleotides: TGTGCCAGCAGTTCGCCCCGGACAGGGGGGTCCTACGAGCAGTACTTC.